The source of this TCR beta chain is a study of blood T cells in healthy people across ages. With a J-beta primer mix and a sample-barcoded 5' primer, a second PCR ran about 7 to 12 cycles. A single record per CDR3 protein comes from TCRdb applying MiXCR to the 5' RACE reads. The sample contains about 800,000 distinct CDR3 sequences, approximately 25% of which appear only once. The CDR3 consists of 16 residues. The same data also contributed to another study, on T cells of mothers and their children.

The chain links TRBV21-1 to TRBJ1-1; the D call TRBD1 from the table was never checked on the DNA. TRBV21-1 is recorded as a pseudogene. What was sequenced was blood. This clonotype originated in a boy aged 5-17 years in good health. The CDR3 coding sequence is TGTGCCAGCAGCCTGACCCCGGGACACCCGAACACTGAAGCTTTCTTT. Translation: CASSLTPGHPNTEAFF.